The 29 T cell receptor beta chains listed next were all sequenced from one sample in a study of T cell responses to AZD1222 COVID-19 vaccine. Only in-frame clones appear in the TCRdb table, and some are missing; sequencing was by immunoSEQ multiplex PCR. The table shows 150,000 or so clones, with 70% to 90% occurring only once. This specimen consisted of peripheral blood, obtained on day 0 of AZD1222 vaccination. These TCRs come from an adult in good health.

This sequence joins TRBV29-1 and TRBJ1-5; perhaps TRBD1 as D (5 bases). The germline V and J ends were trimmed by 7 bases and 0 bases, with 13 bases remaining between them. This CDR3 spans 14 amino acids. In germline, CDR1 is SQVTM, CDR2 ANQGSEA. The CDR3 nucleotides read TGCAGCGCCCGGGACGGTTATAGCAATCAGCCCCAGCATTTT. As protein: CSARDGYSNQPQHF.

This sequence joins TRBV28 and TRBJ2-1; D is perhaps TRBD2 (5 bases). The CDR3 sequence is 14 residues long. Germline assignment: CDR1 MDHEN and CDR2 SYDVKM. V lost 9 bases to trimming and J lost 4 bases, with 16 bases between them. The CDR3 sequence is CASRAEGWYNEQFF. The DNA for the CDR3 is TGTGCCAGTCGAGCAGAGGGCTGGTACAATGAGCAGTTCTTC.

This clone was observed a few times. This rearrangement joins TRBV6-4 to TRBJ2-3; D may be TRBD2 (5 bases). Trimming pared 5 bases from V and 2 bases from J, leaving 11 bases between. CDR3 length: 14 residues. Germline CDR1 MRHNA, CDR2 SNTAGT. As DNA, the CDR3 is TGTGCCAGCAGTAAAGGACTGGCCACAGATACGCAGTATTTT. Translation gives CASSKGLATDTQYF.

The chain uses TRBV11-3 and TRBJ2-2; D perhaps matches TRBD2 (5 bases). V lost 3 bases and J 6 bases, leaving 17 bases between the germline ends. Germline V lookup: CDR1 SGHNT, CDR2 YENEEA. The CDR3 has 16 amino acids. CDR3 nucleotide sequence: TGTGCCAGCAGCTTTTTCGGCCGGGATAGGTCCGGGGAGCTGTTTTTT. This gives the protein CASSFFGRDRSGELFF. Drawing the rest from reference TRBV11-3 and TRBJ2-2, the complete variable domain is EAGVVQSPRYKIIEKKQPVAFWCNPISGHNTLYWYLQNLGQGPELLIRYENEEAVDDSQLPKDRFSAERLKGVDSTLKIQPAELGDSAVYLCASSFFGRDRSGELFFGEGSRLTVL.

The CDR3 protein is CASSRDLFSEQYF. In DNA, the CDR3 is TGTGCCAGCAGTCGGGACCTTTTCTCCGAGCAGTACTTC. The V and J genes are TRBV6-2 or TRBV6-3 and TRBJ2-7, with D perhaps TRBD1 or TRBD2 (5 bases each). The CDR3 consists of 13 residues. V shed 5 bases and J shed 6 bases, with 14 bases lying between them. Looked up from germline, CDR1 is MNHEY and CDR2 is SVGEGT.

The CDR3 bases are TGTGCCAGCTCATCTACCACTACGGGACGGAGAGCCGAGCAGTACTTC. Amino acid sequence: CASSSTTTGRRAEQYF. The V gene is TRBV18, the J gene TRBJ2-7; the D call may be TRBD1 or TRBD2 (5 bases each). This CDR3 has 16 amino acids. Germline V gene data show CDR1 as KGHSH and CDR2 as LQKENI. V lost 5 bases to trimming and J lost 6 bases, with 23 bases between them.

The chain employs TRBV7-2 and TRBJ2-1, with 12 bases lining up with TRBD2. In germline, CDR1 is SGHTA, CDR2 FQGNSA. The CDR3 length is 17 residues. Losses at the gene ends were 2 bases for V and 3 bases for J; bases not matched to a gene: 5. The CDR3 nucleotides are TGTGCCAGCAGCTTACTAGCGGGAGGGGTAGGCTACAATGAGCAGTTCTTC. It is translated as CASSLLAGGVGYNEQFF.

This chain links TRBV28 with TRBJ2-3; D might be TRBD2 (7 bases). This CDR3 is built from 16 residues. Trimming took 3 bases from V and 3 from J, leaving 16 bases between them. Germline V CDR1 and CDR2: MDHEN, SYDVKM. CDR3 loop: CASSFPLGGATDTQYF. The CDR3 nucleotides read TGTGCCAGCAGTTTTCCCCTTGGGGGGGCTACAGATACGCAGTATTTT. The full variable domain, rest sourced from reference TRBV28 and TRBJ2-3, is DVKVTQSSRYLVKRTGEKVFLECVQDMDHENMFWYRQDPGLGLRLIYFSYDVKMKEKGDIPEGYSVSREKKERFSLILESASTNQTSMYLCASSFPLGGATDTQYFGPGTRLTVL.

The chain employs TRBV2 and TRBJ1-4; 9 nucleotides agree with TRBD1. The CDR3 sequence is 15 residues long. The germline CDR1 and CDR2 sequences are SNHLY and FYNNEI. V lost 5 bases and J lost 7; bases outside the gene matches: 8. The DNA of the CDR3 is TGTGCCAGCAGTCGAACCGGGACAGGGACTGAAAAACTGTTTTTT. This sequence encodes CASSRTGTGTEKLFF.

The table lists this clone with a count of one. J is TRBJ2-7 and V is TRBV5-1; possibly TRBD2 for D (6 bases). V shed 2 bases and J shed 2 bases, with 17 bases lying between them. Germline V gene sequence: CDR1 SGHRS, CDR2 YFSETQ. The CDR3 spans 16 residues. The CDR3 sequence is CASSFSPEPGAYEQYF. The CDR3 DNA sequence: TGCGCCAGCAGCTTTAGTCCTGAGCCGGGAGCCTACGAGCAGTACTTC.

The chain has TRBV4-3 and TRBJ2-6, with unresolved D. The CDR3 is 15 amino acids. Germline V gene sequence: CDR1 LGHNA, CDR2 YSLEER. Trimming shortened V by 2 bases and J by 0 bases, and 5 bases separated the two germline ends. CDR3 bases: TGCGCCAGCAGCCAACACAGCTCTGGGGCCAACGTCCTGACTTTC. It codes for CASSQHSSGANVLTF.

The gene calls are TRBV3-1 (or the pseudogene TRBV3-2) and TRBJ2-1, with unresolved D. The V end lost 1 base, the J end lost 0 bases, and 7 bases lay between the germline ends. There are 15 residues in the CDR3. Germline CDR1 is LGHDT and CDR2 is YNNKEL (reference sequence). In DNA form, the CDR3 reads TGTGCCAGCAGCCAAGTAGGCAGCTCCTACAATGAGCAGTTCTTC. It is translated as CASSQVGSSYNEQFF.

The V gene is TRBV6-5, the J gene TRBJ1-2; tentative D call: TRBD1 (6 bases). Trimming pared 2 bases from V and 0 bases from J, leaving 10 bases between. This CDR3 is 15 amino acids long. The germline gives CDR1 MNHEY, CDR2 SVGAGI. This CDR3 is CASSYGAGANYGYTF. The CDR3 DNA reads as TGTGCCAGCAGTTACGGGGCAGGGGCTAACTATGGCTACACCTTC.

This chain connects TRBV3-1 (or the pseudogene TRBV3-2) to TRBJ1-4; no definite D call. V lost 4 bases and J lost 8, with 20 bases in between. This CDR3 comprises 16 residues. Looked up from germline, CDR1 is LGHDT and CDR2 is YNNKEL (reference sequence). The DNA of the CDR3 is TGTGCCAGCAGCCCACTGAAAGAATTTTTGAGGGAAAAACTGTTTTTT. Translation: CASSPLKEFLREKLFF.

The chain uses TRBV5-1 and TRBJ2-5, with 8 bases lining up with TRBD1. V shed 2 bases, J shed 1 base, and the junction held 4 bases outside the gene matches. Germline values: CDR1 SGHRS, CDR2 YFSETQ. The CDR3 has 15 residues. CDR3 loop: CASSLNTGGQETQYF. In DNA form, the CDR3 reads TGCGCCAGCAGCTTAAATACAGGGGGCCAAGAGACCCAGTACTTC.

The chain combines TRBV4-3 with TRBJ1-4, with 7 positions matching TRBD1. V dropped 3 bases and J dropped 8; count of bases not matched to a gene: 9. Germline CDR1 LGHNA, CDR2 YSLEER. This CDR3 spans 15 amino acids. Here the CDR3 DNA reads TGCGCCAGCAGCCAGGGCGACAGGGATTGGGAAAAACTGTTTTTT. Encoded protein: CASSQGDRDWEKLFF.

CDR3 in DNA: TGTGCCATCAGTATGGGGGGGGCTGAAGCTTTCTTT. Residues: CAISMGGAEAFF. The rearrangement uses TRBV10-3 and TRBJ1-1; possibly TRBD1 for D (5 bases). The germline V and J ends were trimmed by 5 bases and 6 bases, with 10 bases remaining between them. The germline V gene encodes CDR1 ENHRY and CDR2 SYGVKD. The CDR3 runs 12 residues.

Regarding this clone: Its ends do not fully match the called genes, so a read error is possible. This chain joins TRBV6-5 and TRBJ2-7; unclear D gene. Per germline, CDR1 MNHEY and CDR2 SVGAGI. This CDR3 is 14 amino acids long. CDR3 protein: CASQLSRPSCEQYF. The CDR3 coding sequence is TGTGCCAGTCAGTTAAGCAGGCCCTCCTGCGAGCAGTACTTC.

The chain uses TRBV21-1 and TRBJ1-1. TRBV21-1 is reported as a pseudogene. The CDR3 spans 18 residues. Here the CDR3 reads CASSKVGWQEILNTEAFF. The CDR3 nucleotides read TGTGCCAGCAGCAAAGTAGGGTGGCAGGAAATATTGAACACTGAAGCTTTCTTT.

This chain joins TRBV5-1 and TRBJ2-7; D ambiguous. V lost 2 bases and J lost 4, with 10 bases in between. Germline assignment: CDR1 SGHRS and CDR2 YFSETQ. The CDR3 extends over 13 amino acids. CDR3 in DNA: TGCGCCAGCAGCTTAGTAGGGAATTACGAGCAGTACTTC. As protein: CASSLVGNYEQYF.

The chain joins TRBV19 to TRBJ2-2; D is possibly TRBD1 (5 bases). Germline V CDR1 and CDR2: LNHDA, SQIVND (reference sequence). Trimming took off 5 bases at V and 1 base at J, with 5 bases between the two ends. The CDR3 covers 13 residues. The CDR3 here is CASSDRNTGELFF. In DNA, the CDR3 is TGTGCCAGTAGTGACAGGAACACCGGGGAGCTGTTTTTT.

The V and J genes are TRBV15 and TRBJ2-1; 7 bases fit TRBD2. The J segment lost 7 bases and the V segment lost 5 bases, leaving 11 bases of the junction unmatched. There are 15 residues in the CDR3. The germline gives CDR1 LNHNV, CDR2 YYDKDF (reference sequence). The CDR3 region has the DNA TGTGCCACCAGCCCCAGGTGGGAGGGAAGTAATGAGCAGTTCTTC. Its translation is CATSPRWEGSNEQFF.

This chain joins TRBV5-6 and TRBJ2-1; D unclear. Trimming shortened V by 5 bases and J by 8 bases, and 8 bases separated the two germline ends. The CDR3 is 11 amino acids. Germline CDR1 is SGHDT and CDR2 is YYEEEE. The CDR3 loop reads CASSLRYEQFF. As DNA, the CDR3 is TGTGCCAGCAGTCTTAGATATGAGCAGTTCTTC.

The rearrangement links TRBV27 to TRBJ2-7; weak D call: TRBD1 (6 bases). The CDR3 contains 15 residues. V gave up 5 bases and J gave up 7 bases, with 21 bases separating them. The germline V gene has CDR1 MNHEY and CDR2 SMNVEV (reference sequence). The CDR3: CASSPWGHSPGEQYF. CDR3 coding DNA: TGTGCCAGCAGTCCTTGGGGGCACAGTCCAGGGGAGCAGTACTTC.

The chain couples TRBV5-1 to TRBJ1-2, with D perhaps matching TRBD1 (5 bases). The CDR3 length is 15 residues. V was cut by 1 base and J by 2 bases, with 12 bases left in between. Germline V lookup: CDR1 SGHRS, CDR2 YFSETQ. CDR3 loop: CASSLIETANYGYTF. DNA for the CDR3: TGCGCCAGCAGCTTGATTGAGACAGCAAACTATGGCTACACCTTC.

The genes are TRBV7-2 and TRBJ2-5, with 9 bases matching TRBD2. The J segment lost 3 bases and the V segment lost 5 bases, leaving 7 bases of the junction unmatched. Per germline, CDR1 SGHTA and CDR2 FQGNSA. CDR3 size: 15 residues. CDR3: CASSDRLAAKETQYF. CDR3 DNA: TGTGCCAGCAGCGACCGACTAGCGGCTAAAGAGACCCAGTACTTC. Combining the CDR3 with reference TRBV7-2 and TRBJ2-5 gives the whole variable domain GAGVSQSPSNKVTEKGKDVELRCDPISGHTALYWYRQSLGQGLEFLIYFQGNSAPDKSGLPSDRFSAERTGGSVSTLTIQRTQQEDSAVYLCASSDRLAAKETQYFGPGTRLLVL.

This sequence joins TRBV3-1 (or the pseudogene TRBV3-2) and TRBJ1-5; the D gene is possibly TRBD1 (5 bases). V dropped 7 bases and J dropped 2 bases, with 12 bases sitting between them. Looked up from germline, CDR1 is LGHDT and CDR2 is YNNKEL (reference sequence). This CDR3 has 14 residues. The CDR3 is CASKSGSGNQPQHF. Here the CDR3 DNA reads TGTGCCAGCAAGTCAGGGAGCGGCAATCAGCCCCAGCATTTT.

CDR3 loop: CASSLTQGTGNTIYF. CDR3 in DNA: TGTGCCAGCAGCCTTACCCAGGGGACAGGAAACACCATATATTTT. The rearrangement joins TRBV7-9 to TRBJ1-3, with D possibly TRBD1 on 6 matching bases. The CDR3 contains 15 residues. The germline CDR1 and CDR2 sequences are SEHNR and FQNEAQ (reference sequence). V was trimmed by 5 bases and J by 4 bases, leaving 15 bases between them.

As for this clone: Distinct nucleotide sequences in the sample also encode this CDR3. The chain has TRBV10-3 and TRBJ2-3; 7 bases align to TRBD1. The ends lost 0 bases at V and 3 bases at J; junction bases unmatched: 3. Germline-derived CDR1 and CDR2 are ENHRY and SYGVKD. The CDR3 extends over 15 amino acids. The CDR3 spells CAISESGRGTDTQYF. The CDR3 DNA sequence: TGTGCCATCAGTGAGTCCGGCAGGGGGACAGATACGCAGTATTTT.